This TCR beta chain was sequenced in a study of untreated major depressive disorder. Controls never had mood disorders and self-rated depressive symptoms at 5 or less. The repertoire was sequenced with immunoSEQ multiplex PCR; TCRdb's copy has only in-frame clones and lacks some. Of 21,000 or so clones in the sample, about 93% were seen once. Whole-study findings and limits: Private clones made up every subject's top five TRBV05-01 clones. The small study sample limits how generally findings apply. TRBV25-01 and TRBV02-01 usage differences were not statistically significant.

This clone has just one count. Its antigen remains unidentified. The CDR3 spans 15 residues. V shed 3 bases and J 2 bases; nucleotides not matched to a gene: 3. Germline values: CDR1 MRHNA, CDR2 SNTAGT. The sequenced material came from CD4+ T cells from PBMCs. The V and J genes are TRBV6-4 and TRBJ2-3; 9 bases map to TRBD1. This clonotype was obtained from a man in his thirties or forties in good health. CDR3 sequence (DNA): TGTGCCAGCAGTGAGGGACAGGGAGACACAGATACGCAGTATTTT. This gives the protein CASSEGQGDTDTQYF.